Sequencing of this T cell receptor beta chain was carried out in a study of blood T cell repertoires in COVID-19. Assay used: immunoSEQ multiplex PCR; TCRdb lists only in-frame clones, some missing. The sample includes roughly 190,000 clones, 82% of them seen just once. The germline V gene encodes CDR1 SNHLY and CDR2 FYNNEI. This CDR3 is 15 amino acids long. Losses at the gene ends were 2 bases for V and 1 base for J; bases not matched to a gene: 4. This clone appeared once. This TCR was sampled from a woman in her sixties with acute COVID-19. The sequencing sample was made of PBMCs or T cells enriched from blood (not recorded which). J is TRBJ1-1 and V is TRBV2; 7 nucleotides line up with TRBD1. The CDR3 DNA is TGTGCCAGCAGTGAACAGGGGGTGGCGAACACTGAAGCTTTCTTT. Encoded protein: CASSEQGVANTEAFF.